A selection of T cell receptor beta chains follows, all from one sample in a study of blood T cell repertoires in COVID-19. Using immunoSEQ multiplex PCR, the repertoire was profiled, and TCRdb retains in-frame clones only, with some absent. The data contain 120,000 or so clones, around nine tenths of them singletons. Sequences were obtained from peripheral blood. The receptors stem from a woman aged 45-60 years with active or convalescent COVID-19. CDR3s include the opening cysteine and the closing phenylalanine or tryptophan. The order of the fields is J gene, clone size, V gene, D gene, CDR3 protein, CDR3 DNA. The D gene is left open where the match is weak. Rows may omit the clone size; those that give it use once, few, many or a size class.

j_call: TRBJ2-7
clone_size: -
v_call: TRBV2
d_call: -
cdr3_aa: CASRELEGTYEQYF
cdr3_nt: TGTGCCAGCAGGGAGCTGGAGGGAACCTACGAGCAGTACTTC

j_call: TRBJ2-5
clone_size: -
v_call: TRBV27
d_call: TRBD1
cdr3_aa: CASSSGTVAQETQYF
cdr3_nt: TGTGCCAGCAGTTCTGGGACAGTGGCACAAGAGACCCAGTACTTC

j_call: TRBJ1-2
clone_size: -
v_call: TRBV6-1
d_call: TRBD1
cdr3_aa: CASSELQGAGYGYTF
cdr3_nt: TGTGCCAGCAGTGAACTACAGGGGGCAGGCTATGGCTACACCTTC

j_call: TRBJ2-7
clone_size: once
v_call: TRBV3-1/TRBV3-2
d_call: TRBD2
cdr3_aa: CASSRGLAASYEQYF
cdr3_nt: TGTGCCAGCAGCCGGGGACTAGCGGCCTCCTACGAGCAGTACTTC

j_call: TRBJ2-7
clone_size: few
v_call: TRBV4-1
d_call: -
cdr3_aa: CASSRGLAIPYEQYF
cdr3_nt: TGCGCCAGCAGCCGTGGGCTCGCAATCCCATACGAGCAGTACTTC

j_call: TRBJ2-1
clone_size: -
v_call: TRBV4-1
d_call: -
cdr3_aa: CASSQVITGVYNEQFF
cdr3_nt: TGCGCCAGCAGCCAAGTGATAACTGGAGTATACAATGAGCAGTTCTTC

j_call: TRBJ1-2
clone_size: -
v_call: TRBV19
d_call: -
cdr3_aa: CASTQGRGYGYTF
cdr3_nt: TGTGCCAGTACGCAGGGCAGGGGCTATGGCTACACCTTC

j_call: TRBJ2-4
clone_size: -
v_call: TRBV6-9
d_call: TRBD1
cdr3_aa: CASSPLRGRPKNIQYF
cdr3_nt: TGTGCCAGCAGTCCACTGAGGGGGCGGCCCAAAAACATTCAGTACTTC

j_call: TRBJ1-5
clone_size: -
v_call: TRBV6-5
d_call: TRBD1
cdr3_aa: CASSSRTGGHQPQHF
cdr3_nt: TGTGCCAGCAGTTCCCGGACAGGGGGCCATCAGCCCCAGCATTTT

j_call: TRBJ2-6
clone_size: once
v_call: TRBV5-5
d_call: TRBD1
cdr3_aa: CASQATGQVVSGANVLTF
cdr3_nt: TGTGCCAGTCAAGCGACGGGACAGGTAGTCTCTGGGGCCAACGTCCTGACTTTC

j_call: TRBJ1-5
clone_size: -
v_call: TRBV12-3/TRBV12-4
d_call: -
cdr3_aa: CASSREGIQPQHF
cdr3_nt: TGTGCCAGCAGTAGGGAGGGTATTCAGCCCCAGCATTTT

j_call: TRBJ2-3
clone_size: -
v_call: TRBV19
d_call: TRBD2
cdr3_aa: CASSIQTGTSGRTDTQYF
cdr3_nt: TGTGCCAGTAGTATACAAACCGGGACTAGCGGCCGCACAGATACGCAGTATTTT

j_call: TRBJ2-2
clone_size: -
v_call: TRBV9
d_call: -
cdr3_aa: CASSVAEVGGTGELFF
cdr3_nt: TGTGCCAGCAGCGTAGCCGAGGTCGGGGGAACCGGGGAGCTGTTTTTT

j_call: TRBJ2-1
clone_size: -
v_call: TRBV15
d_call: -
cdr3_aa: CATSRDRGGSYNEQFF
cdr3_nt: TGTGCCACCAGCAGAGATAGGGGTGGATCCTACAATGAGCAGTTCTTC

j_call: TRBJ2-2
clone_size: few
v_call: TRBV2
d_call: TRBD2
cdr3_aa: CASSGSAGGLTGELFF
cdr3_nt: TGTGCCAGCAGTGGCTCGGCGGGAGGGCTCACCGGGGAGCTGTTTTTT

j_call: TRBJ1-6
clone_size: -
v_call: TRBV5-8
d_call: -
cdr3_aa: CASSFHRNSPLHF
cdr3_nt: TGTGCCAGCAGCTTCCACAGAAATTCACCCCTCCACTTT

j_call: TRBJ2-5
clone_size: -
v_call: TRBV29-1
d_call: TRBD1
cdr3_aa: CTAGQVKETQYF
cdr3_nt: TGCACCGCGGGACAGGTAAAAGAGACCCAGTACTTC

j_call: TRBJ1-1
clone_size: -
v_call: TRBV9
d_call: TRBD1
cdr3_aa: CASNDTGGPCVFLMNTEAFF
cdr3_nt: TGTGCCAGCAACGATACAGGGGGCCCTTGTGTGTTTTTGATGAACACTGAAGCTTTCTTT